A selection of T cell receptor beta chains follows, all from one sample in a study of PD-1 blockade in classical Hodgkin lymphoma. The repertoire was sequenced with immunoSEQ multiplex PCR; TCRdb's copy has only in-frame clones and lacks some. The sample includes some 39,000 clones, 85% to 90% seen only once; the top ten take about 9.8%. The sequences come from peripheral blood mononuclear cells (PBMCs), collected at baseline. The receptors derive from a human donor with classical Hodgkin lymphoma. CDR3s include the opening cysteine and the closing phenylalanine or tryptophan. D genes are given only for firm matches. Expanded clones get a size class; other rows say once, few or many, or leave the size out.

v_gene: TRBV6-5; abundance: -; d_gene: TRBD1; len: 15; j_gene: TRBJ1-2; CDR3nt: TGTGCCAGCAGTTACCGGACAGGGATCGACTATGGCTACACCTTC; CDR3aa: CASSYRTGIDYGYTF
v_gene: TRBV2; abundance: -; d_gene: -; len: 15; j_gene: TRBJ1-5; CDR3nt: TGTGCCAGCGGAGGAGACGAGGGAGGGAGTCGATCCCAGCATTTT; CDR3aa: CASGGDEGGSRSQHF
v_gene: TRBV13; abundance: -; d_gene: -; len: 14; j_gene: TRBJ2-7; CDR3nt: TGTGCCAGCAGCCAGGGGCCGAGCGGCTACGAGCAGTACTTC; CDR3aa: CASSQGPSGYEQYF
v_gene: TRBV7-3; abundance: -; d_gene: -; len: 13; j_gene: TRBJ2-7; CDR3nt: TGTGCCAGCAGCTTCGGGGGGCTCCGCGAGCAGTACTTC; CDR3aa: CASSFGGLREQYF
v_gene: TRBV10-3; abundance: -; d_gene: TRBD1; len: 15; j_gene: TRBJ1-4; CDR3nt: TGTGCCATCAGTGACCCCAGACAGGGGAATGAAAAACTGTTTTTT; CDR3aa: CAISDPRQGNEKLFF
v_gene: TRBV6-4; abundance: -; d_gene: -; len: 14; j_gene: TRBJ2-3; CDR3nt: TGTGCCAGCAGTGTACGGGGGAGCACAGATACGCAGTATTTT; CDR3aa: CASSVRGSTDTQYF
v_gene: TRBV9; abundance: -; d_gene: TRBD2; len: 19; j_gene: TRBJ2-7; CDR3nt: TGTGCCAGCAGCGTAGGGGAAAAACTAGCGGGGGGATCCAAGTACGAGCAGTACTTC; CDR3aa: CASSVGEKLAGGSKYEQYF
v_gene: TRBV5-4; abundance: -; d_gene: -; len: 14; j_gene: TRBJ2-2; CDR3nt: TGTGCCAGCAGCTTGCCGGGGAACACCGGGGAGCTGTTTTTT; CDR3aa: CASSLPGNTGELFF
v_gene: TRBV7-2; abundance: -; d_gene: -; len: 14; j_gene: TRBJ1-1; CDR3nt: TGTGCCAGCAGCTTAATGACAGGGAACACTGAAGCTTTCTTT; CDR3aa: CASSLMTGNTEAFF
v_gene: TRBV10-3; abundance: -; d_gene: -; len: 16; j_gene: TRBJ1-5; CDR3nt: TGTGCCATCAGTGAGTCGTTCCAGTCTAGCAATCAGCCCCAGCATTTT; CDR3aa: CAISESFQSSNQPQHF
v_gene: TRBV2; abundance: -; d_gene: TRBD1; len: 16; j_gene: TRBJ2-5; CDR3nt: TGTGCCAGCAGGGCAATCGTAGACAGGGGAGGAGAGACCCAGTACTTC; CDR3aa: CASRAIVDRGGETQYF
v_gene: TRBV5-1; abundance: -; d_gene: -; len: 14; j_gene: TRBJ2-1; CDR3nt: TGCGCCAGCAGCTTGATTGGAGCCTACAATGAGCAGTTCTTC; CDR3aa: CASSLIGAYNEQFF
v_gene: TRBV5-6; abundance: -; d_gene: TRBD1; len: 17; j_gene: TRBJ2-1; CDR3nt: TGTGCCAGCAGCCAAGGGCTAGGGACAGGGGCCTACAATGAGCAGTTCTTC; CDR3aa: CASSQGLGTGAYNEQFF
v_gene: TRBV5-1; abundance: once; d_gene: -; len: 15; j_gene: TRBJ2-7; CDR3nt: TGCGCCAGCAGCTTGGACACACTACCTTCCTACGAGCAGTACTTC; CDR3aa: CASSLDTLPSYEQYF
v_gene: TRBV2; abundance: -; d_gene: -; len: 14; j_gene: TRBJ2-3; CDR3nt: TGTGCCACCACAAGAGATAGCCGGGAGCCCATTAAGTATTTT; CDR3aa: CATTRDSREPIKYF
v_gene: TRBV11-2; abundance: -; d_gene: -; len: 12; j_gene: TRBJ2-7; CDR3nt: TGTGCCAGCAGCTCTTTCTCCTACGAGCAGTACTTC; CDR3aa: CASSSFSYEQYF
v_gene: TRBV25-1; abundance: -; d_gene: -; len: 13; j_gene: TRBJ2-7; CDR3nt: TGTGCCAGCAGGGGGACGGATCCCTACGAGCAGTACTTC; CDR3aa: CASRGTDPYEQYF
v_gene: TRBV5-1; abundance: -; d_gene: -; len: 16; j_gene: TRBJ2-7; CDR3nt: TGCGCCAGCAGCTTGTATTCGGGCCTCCCACTCTACGAGCAGTACTTC; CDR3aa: CASSLYSGLPLYEQYF
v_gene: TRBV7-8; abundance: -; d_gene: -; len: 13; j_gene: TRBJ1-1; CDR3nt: TGTGCCAGCAGCTACAGGGTTAACACTGAAGCTTTCTTT; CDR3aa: CASSYRVNTEAFF
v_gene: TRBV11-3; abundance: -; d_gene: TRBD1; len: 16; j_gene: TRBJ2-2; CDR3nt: TGTGCCAGCAGCTGGGCACGGACAGGGAACACCGGGGAGCTGTTTTTT; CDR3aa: CASSWARTGNTGELFF
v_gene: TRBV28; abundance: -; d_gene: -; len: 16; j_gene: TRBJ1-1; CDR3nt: TGTGCCAGCAGGTTTTTGGGCCGTACACGGAACACTGAAGCTTTCTTT; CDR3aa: CASRFLGRTRNTEAFF
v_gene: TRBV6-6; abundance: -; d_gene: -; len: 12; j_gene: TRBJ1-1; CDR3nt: TGTGCCGCCAGACGCCAGAACACTGAAGCTTTCTTT; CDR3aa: CAARRQNTEAFF
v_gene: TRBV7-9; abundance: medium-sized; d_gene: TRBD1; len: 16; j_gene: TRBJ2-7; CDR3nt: TGTGCCAGCAGCCCCTCAGGACAGGGGCGATCCTACGAGCAGTACTTC; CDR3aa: CASSPSGQGRSYEQYF
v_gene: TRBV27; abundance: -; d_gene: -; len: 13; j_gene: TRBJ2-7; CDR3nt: TGTGCCAGCAGTCCGGGACAAAGCTACGAGCAGTACTTC; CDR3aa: CASSPGQSYEQYF
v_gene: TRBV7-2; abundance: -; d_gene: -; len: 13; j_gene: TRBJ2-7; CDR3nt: TGTGCCAGCAGCCTCGATGTAGCCTACGAGCAGTACTTC; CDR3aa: CASSLDVAYEQYF
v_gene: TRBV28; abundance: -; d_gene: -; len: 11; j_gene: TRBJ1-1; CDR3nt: TGTGCCAGCAGTATTACAGGGTCCGCTTTCTTT; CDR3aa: CASSITGSAFF
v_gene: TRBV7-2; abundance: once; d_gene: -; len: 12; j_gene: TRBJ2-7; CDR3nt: TGTGCCAGCAGCTTTTCGGGGGATGAGCAGTACTTC; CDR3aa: CASSFSGDEQYF
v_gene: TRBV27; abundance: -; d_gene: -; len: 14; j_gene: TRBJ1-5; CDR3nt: TGTGCCAGCAGTTTATCGCAGGGTAGTCAGCCCCAGCATTTT; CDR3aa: CASSLSQGSQPQHF
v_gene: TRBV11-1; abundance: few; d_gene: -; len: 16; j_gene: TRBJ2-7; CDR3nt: TGTGCCAGCAGCTCCCGGGACCTTCCCGGGGAATACGAGCAGTACTTC; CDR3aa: CASSSRDLPGEYEQYF
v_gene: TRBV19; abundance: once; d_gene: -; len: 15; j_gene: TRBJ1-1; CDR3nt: TGTGCCAGTAGTAAGTACGACCCAGGGGTACATGGAGCTTTCTTT; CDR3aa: CASSKYDPGVHGAFF
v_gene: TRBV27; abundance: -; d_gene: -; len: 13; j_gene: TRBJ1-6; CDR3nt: TGTGCCAGCACAGGACAGACAGATTCACCCCTCCACTTT; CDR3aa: CASTGQTDSPLHF
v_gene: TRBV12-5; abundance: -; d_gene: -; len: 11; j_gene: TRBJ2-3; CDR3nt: TGTGCTAGTGGTTTGGGAGATACGCAGTATTTT; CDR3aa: CASGLGDTQYF
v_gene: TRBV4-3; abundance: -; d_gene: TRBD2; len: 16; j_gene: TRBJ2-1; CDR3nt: TGCGCCAGCAGCCAAGATGCGGGGGGCGGGTACAATGAGCAGTTCTTC; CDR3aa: CASSQDAGGGYNEQFF
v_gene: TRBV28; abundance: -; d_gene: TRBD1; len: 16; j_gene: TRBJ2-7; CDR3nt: TGTGCCAGCAGTTTACTCTTACAGGGGGCACCCTACGAGCAGTACTTC; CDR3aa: CASSLLLQGAPYEQYF
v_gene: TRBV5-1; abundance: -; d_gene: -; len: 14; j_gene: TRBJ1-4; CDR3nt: TGCGCCAGCGGTAGGGGGTCCACTAATGAAAAACTGTTTTTT; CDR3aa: CASGRGSTNEKLFF